This TCR beta chain was documented in a study of blood T cell repertoires in COVID-19. Study in general: Both acute and convalescent COVID-19 samples were obtained from the United States, Italy and Spain.

CDR3 length: 16 amino acids. V was shortened by 3 bases and J by 2 bases, with 17 bases between the two germline ends. Germline V gene lookup returns CDR1 KGHSH and CDR2 LQKENI. Original handling: Amplification of reference gene primers provided the estimated nucleated cell counts. Data came from immunoSEQ multiplex PCR; TCRdb stores just in-frame clones and leaves some out. V and J calls plus clone size are reproduced from that table; the DNA served to infer D and trimming. Among 130,000 to 150,000 clones listed, about 87% were seen once. The chain uses TRBV18 and TRBJ2-7, with D possibly TRBD2 on 5 matching bases. The source is a woman between 50 and 59 years old with acute or convalescent COVID-19. The specimen sequenced was peripheral blood. The CDR3 is CASSPPRTTGTYEQYF. DNA of the CDR3: TGTGCCAGCTCACCTCCTCGGACCACCGGGACCTACGAGCAGTACTTC.